The 22 T cell receptor beta chains presented below share a single source sample, sequenced in a study of shared clonotypes between healthy human individuals. Measured with immunoSEQ multiplex PCR; TCRdb has only the in-frame clones, and not every one. Among 2 million to 3 million clones, 80% to 95% were seen once, and the ten largest hold approximately 0.36%. The sequencing input was naive CD4+ T cells from PBMCs. Noted subset: CD45RA+ positively selected. The receptors here all came from a man between 18 and 35 years old in good health. Some clones in this sample may be carry-over from other donors' samples.

This clone was counted a few times. The same CDR3 can be traced to other DNA sequences in this sample. The chain combines TRBV7-3 with TRBJ2-2; D unresolved. The CDR3 is made up of 14 amino acids. V was shortened by 2 bases and J by 1 base, with 5 bases between the two germline ends. The germline V gene has CDR1 SGHTA and CDR2 FQGTGA. The CDR3 sequence: CASSLGRNTGELFF. CDR3 nucleotides: TGTGCCAGCAGCTTAGGGCGGAACACCGGGGAGCTGTTTTTT.

The V gene is TRBV6-1, the J gene TRBJ1-5, with no clear D. V was trimmed by 0 bases and J by 1 base, leaving 10 bases between them. CDR1 and CDR2 from the germline V gene are MNHNS and SASEGT. The CDR3 has 16 amino acids. CDR3 nucleotides: TGTGCCAGCAGTGAAGCGTGGGGAGTGAGCAATCAGCCCCAGCATTTT. Its translation is CASSEAWGVSNQPQHF.

Remarks on this clone: The same CDR3 arises from other DNA sequences in this sample as well. This chain links TRBV30 with TRBJ2-7; unclear D gene. The V end was cut by 0 bases, the J end by 2 bases, with 5 bases between. This CDR3 region has 12 residues. Germline loops: CDR1 GTSNPN, CDR2 SVGIG (reference sequence). The CDR3 sequence: CAWSVSAYEQYF. The CDR3 nucleotides read TGTGCCTGGAGTGTCTCGGCCTACGAGCAGTACTTC.

This chain joins TRBV28 and TRBJ2-7; TRBD1 or TRBD2 may be the D gene (5 bases each). The CDR3 has 17 amino acids. The V gene's germline CDR1 is MDHEN and CDR2 SYDVKM. The V and J ends lost 5 bases and 7 bases respectively, with 27 bases between them. The CDR3 coding sequence is TGTGCCAGCAGTAACCCCCCGTTTTTGGTGGGGGTTCGGGAGCAGTACTTC. It encodes CASSNPPFLVGVREQYF. The whole variable domain, filled in from reference TRBV28 and TRBJ2-7, reads DVKVTQSSRYLVKRTGEKVFLECVQDMDHENMFWYRQDPGLGLRLIYFSYDVKMKEKGDIPEGYSVSREKKERFSLILESASTNQTSMYLCASSNPPFLVGVREQYFGPGTRLTVT.

J is TRBJ1-1 and V is TRBV6-1, with D possibly being TRBD1 (6 bases). The CDR3 extends over 14 amino acids. Germline-derived CDR1 and CDR2 are MNHNS and SASEGT. V gave up 5 bases and J gave up 4 bases, with 14 bases separating them. CDR3 loop: CASSIQGGTTEAFF. CDR3 coding DNA: TGTGCCAGCAGTATACAGGGTGGGACCACTGAAGCTTTCTTT.

This clone was observed a single time. The V call is TRBV27, the J call TRBJ1-4; D is ambiguous. Germline V gene lookup returns CDR1 MNHEY and CDR2 SMNVEV (reference sequence). The CDR3 extends over 15 amino acids. V lost 6 bases and J lost 5, with 16 bases in between. The CDR3 region is CASSRLSVGNEKLFF. Written as DNA, the CDR3 is TGTGCCAGCAGCCGGTTGTCCGTGGGGAATGAAAAACTGTTTTTT.

V usage is TRBV7-6 and J usage is TRBJ1-1, with D perhaps matching TRBD1 (5 bases). This CDR3 region has 17 residues. Germline V gene data show CDR1 as SGHVS and CDR2 as FNYEAQ. The V end was cut by 3 bases, the J end by 5 bases, with 22 bases between. The CDR3 coding sequence is TGTGCCAGCAGCTTTAGACAGCCCAATCTGCGGGGTACTGAAGCTTTCTTT. Residues: CASSFRQPNLRGTEAFF. The variable domain in full, completed from reference TRBV7-6 and TRBJ1-1, reads GAGVSQSPRYKVTKRGQDVALRCDPISGHVSLYWYRQALGQGPEFLTYFNYEAQQDKSGLPNDRFSAERPEGSISTLTIQRTEQRDSAMYRCASSFRQPNLRGTEAFFGQGTRLTVV.

The rearrangement uses TRBV7-8 and TRBJ2-3; 10 bases agree with TRBD2. Germline V gene data show CDR1 as SGHVS and CDR2 as FQNEAQ. With 7 bases clipped from V and 4 bases from J, the junction kept 8 bases outside the gene matches. The CDR3 is 15 amino acids. This CDR3 is CASTKREGLSDTQYF. The CDR3 bases are TGTGCCAGCACCAAGCGGGAGGGGCTGTCAGATACGCAGTATTTT. The full variable domain, in which reference TRBV7-8 and TRBJ2-3 provide the parts outside the CDR3, is GAGVSQSPRYKVAKRGQDVALRCDPISGHVSLFWYQQALGQGPEFLTYFQNEAQLDKSGLPSDRFFAERPEGSVSTLKIQRTQQEDSAVYLCASTKREGLSDTQYFGPGTRLTVL.

This chain connects TRBV5-1 to TRBJ1-4, with D perhaps matching TRBD1 (5 bases). The CDR3 covers 16 residues. Germline V CDR1 and CDR2: SGHRS, YFSETQ. Trimming removed 4 bases from V and 3 bases from J, with 16 bases in between. CDR3 sequence: CASSLQGGGANEKLFF. Here the CDR3 DNA reads TGCGCCAGCAGCCTGCAGGGCGGGGGAGCTAATGAAAAACTGTTTTTT.

The gene calls are TRBV7-2 and TRBJ2-7; a weak D match, TRBD1 (5 bases). The CDR3 is 14 residues long. Germline lookup yields CDR1 SGHTA and CDR2 FQGNSA. Trimming removed 5 bases at V and 6 bases at J, with 17 bases between. This chain's CDR3 is CASSQRGLTGEQYF. The CDR3 region has the DNA TGTGCCAGCAGCCAAAGGGGCTTGACGGGCGAGCAGTACTTC.

J is TRBJ1-3 and V is TRBV5-1; D is undetermined. The germline V gene encodes CDR1 SGHRS and CDR2 YFSETQ. The CDR3 spans 15 residues. Trimming removed 1 base at V and 3 bases at J, with 11 bases between. The DNA for the CDR3 is TGCGCCAGCAGCTTGTCGGCAGCTTTTGGAAACACCATATATTTT. Residues: CASSLSAAFGNTIYF.

The chain has TRBV9 and TRBJ1-5; D may be TRBD1 (6 bases). From germline, CDR1 is SGDLS and CDR2 YYNGEE. The CDR3 has 13 residues. V shed 5 bases and J shed 4 bases, with 10 bases lying between them. DNA for the CDR3: TGTGCCAGCAGTCGGAGGGGGAATCAGCCCCAGCATTTT. Its translation is CASSRRGNQPQHF.

The rearrangement uses TRBV28 and TRBJ1-2; TRBD1 agrees at 9 bases. The V gene's germline CDR1 is MDHEN and CDR2 SYDVKM. This CDR3 spans 14 amino acids. Trimming cost V 2 bases and J 6 bases; bases outside gene matches: 4. CDR3 sequence reads: CASSLGDRVDGYTF. DNA for the CDR3: TGTGCCAGCAGTTTAGGGGACAGGGTCGATGGCTACACCTTC.

This clone was counted a few times. This sequence joins TRBV11-3 and TRBJ2-1; TRBD2 agrees at 9 bases. V lost 1 base, J lost 6 bases, and 7 bases stayed unmatched. This CDR3 is built from 16 residues. From germline, CDR1 is SGHNT and CDR2 YENEEA. CDR3 bases: TGTGCCAGCAGCTTAGGTCGGGGTAGCGGGAGCAATGAGCAGTTCTTC. Translation: CASSLGRGSGSNEQFF.

V and J are TRBV18 and TRBJ2-2, with D tentatively TRBD1 (6 bases). V lost 3 bases to trimming and J lost 4 bases, with 12 bases between them. Germline assignment: CDR1 KGHSH and CDR2 LQKENI. This CDR3 comprises 15 residues. The CDR3 protein is CASSPRQVFTGELFF. CDR3 DNA: TGTGCCAGCTCACCCCGACAGGTATTCACCGGGGAGCTGTTTTTT. Based on the CDR3 plus reference TRBV18 and TRBJ2-2, the full variable domain is NAGVMQNPRHLVRRRGQEARLRCSPMKGHSHVYWYRQLPEEGLKFMVYLQKENIIDESGMPKERFSAEFPKEGPSILRIQQVVRGDSAAYFCASSPRQVFTGELFFGEGSRLTVL.

The V and J genes are TRBV9 and TRBJ2-7; D remains unclear. Germline assignment: CDR1 SGDLS and CDR2 YYNGEE. This CDR3 has 13 amino acids. Trimming shortened V by 3 bases and J by 4 bases, and 11 bases separated the two germline ends. This chain's CDR3 is CASSADPGYEQYF. CDR3 nucleotides: TGTGCCAGCAGCGCCGACCCGGGTTACGAGCAGTACTTC.

V is TRBV5-1 and J is TRBJ2-5, with 10 bases lining up with TRBD1. The CDR3 contains 16 residues. Unmatched junction bases numbered 9, after V lost 2 bases and J lost 5 bases. Per the germline V gene, CDR1 is SGHRS and CDR2 is YFSETQ. The CDR3 here is CASSLGGTGVKETQYF. The CDR3 DNA is TGCGCCAGCAGCTTAGGAGGGACAGGGGTGAAGGAGACCCAGTACTTC.

V is TRBV6-5 and J is TRBJ2-1; TRBD1 might be the D (6 bases). The CDR3 spans 13 residues. From germline, CDR1 is MNHEY and CDR2 SVGAGI. Trimming took off 5 bases at V and 9 bases at J, with 14 bases between the two ends. In DNA form, the CDR3 reads TGTGCCAGCAGTACCTCCGACAGGTCTGAGCAGTTCTTC. Amino acid sequence: CASSTSDRSEQFF.

The chain uses TRBV5-6 and TRBJ1-2, with TRBD1 as a possible D gene (6 bases). Germline loops: CDR1 SGHDT, CDR2 YYEEEE. The CDR3 is 13 residues long. The V end lost 4 bases, the J end lost 2 bases, and 9 bases lay between the germline ends. The CDR3 DNA reads TGTGCCAGCAGCCCAGGGGAGAACTATGGCTACACCTTC. Translated, it gives CASSPGENYGYTF.

The chain couples TRBV28 to TRBJ2-7; D unresolved. V lost 6 bases to trimming and J lost 5 bases, with 14 bases between them. CDR3 length: 13 residues. The germline V gene has CDR1 MDHEN and CDR2 SYDVKM. The CDR3: CASRAKDENEQYF. Here the CDR3 DNA reads TGTGCCAGCAGGGCGAAAGACGAGAACGAGCAGTACTTC.

On this clone itself: Other nucleotide sequences from this sample produce the same CDR3. The V gene is TRBV5-1, the J gene TRBJ2-3; 10 bases align to TRBD2. The CDR3 consists of 14 residues. Trimming cost V 3 bases and J 6 bases; bases outside gene matches: 4. Germline CDR1 is SGHRS and CDR2 is YFSETQ. Here the CDR3 reads CASSSPGLADTQYF. The CDR3 coding sequence is TGCGCCAGCAGCTCGCCGGGACTAGCGGATACGCAGTATTTT.

This clone was recorded once. Other DNA sequences in this sample translate to the same CDR3. The genes are TRBV2 and TRBJ1-4; D gene unclear. This CDR3 comprises 14 residues. Germline CDR1 reads SNHLY; CDR2 reads FYNNEI. The V end lost 4 bases, the J end lost 0 bases, and 6 bases lay between the germline ends. DNA for the CDR3: TGTGCCAGCAGTGCCCAGTCAACTAATGAAAAACTGTTTTTT. This sequence encodes CASSAQSTNEKLFF.